The rows below give T cell receptor beta chains drawn from one sample of a study of chemoradiotherapy in HPV16-positive cancers. Sequencing used immunoSEQ multiplex PCR; TCRdb keeps in-frame clones, though not all of them. This table holds 2,500 to 3,500 clones, about 74% found once. The sample was gathered from a patient who underwent chemoradiotherapy. All receptors derive from a human donor with HPV-associated anogenital cancer. The CDR3 runs from the conserved cysteine through the conserved F or W. The order of the fields is J gene, clone size, V gene, D gene, CDR3 protein, CDR3 DNA. D genes are given only for firm matches. Not all rows give a size; the values are once, few, many and, for expanded clones, a class.

J: TRBJ1-2; size: .; V: TRBV5-5; D: TRBD1; CDR3: CASSSRGNYGYTF; DNA: TGTGCCAGCAGCTCCAGGGGGAACTATGGCTACACCTTC
J: TRBJ2-7; size: few; V: TRBV7-9; D: TRBD1; CDR3: CASGRSQDRRHEQYF; DNA: TGTGCCAGCGGAAGAAGCCAGGACAGGCGCCACGAGCAGTACTTC
J: TRBJ1-6; size: .; V: TRBV10-2; D: .; CDR3: CASSERLGSYNSPLHF; DNA: TGCGCCAGCAGTGAGAGGTTGGGTTCCTATAATTCACCCCTCCACTTT
J: TRBJ1-4; size: .; V: TRBV18; D: .; CDR3: CASSPGFQSREKLFF; DNA: TGTGCCAGCTCACCGGGATTCCAAAGTCGTGAAAAACTGTTTTTT
J: TRBJ2-2; size: .; V: TRBV19; D: .; CDR3: CASSIRGTGELFF; DNA: TGTGCCAGTAGTATCAGGGGAACCGGGGAGCTGTTTTTT
J: TRBJ1-5; size: .; V: TRBV18; D: .; CDR3: CASSPGGQSNQPQHF; DNA: TGTGCCAGCTCACCGGGGGGGCAAAGCAATCAGCCCCAGCATTTT
J: TRBJ1-2; size: .; V: TRBV19; D: TRBD1; CDR3: CASSRDRDVYGYTF; DNA: TGTGCCAGTAGTAGGGACAGGGATGTTTATGGCTACACCTTC
J: TRBJ2-5; size: .; V: TRBV10-2; D: TRBD2; CDR3: CASSEEGRAAETQYF; DNA: TGCGCCAGCAGTGAGGAGGGGAGGGCAGCGGAGACCCAGTACTTC
J: TRBJ1-1; size: .; V: TRBV5-1; D: .; CDR3: CASSSGALGTEAFF; DNA: TGCGCCAGCAGCTCTGGGGCTCTGGGCACTGAAGCTTTCTTT
J: TRBJ1-4; size: .; V: TRBV6-1; D: .; CDR3: CASSEARRGGTELFF; DNA: TGTGCCAGCAGTGAAGCAAGGAGGGGTGGGACGGAACTGTTTTTT
J: TRBJ2-7; size: .; V: TRBV28; D: .; CDR3: CASRGREYEQYF; DNA: TGTGCCAGCAGGGGGCGCGAGTACGAGCAGTACTTC
J: TRBJ2-7; size: .; V: TRBV13; D: TRBD1; CDR3: CASSLGPGGIGYEQYF; DNA: TGTGCCAGCAGCTTGGGTCCAGGGGGAATAGGGTACGAGCAGTACTTC
J: TRBJ1-2; size: .; V: TRBV6-5; D: .; CDR3: CASSYSNGYGYTF; DNA: TGTGCCAGCAGTTACTCGAATGGCTATGGCTACACCTTC
J: TRBJ2-2; size: .; V: TRBV4-2; D: TRBD2; CDR3: CASSQGLAVERTGELFF; DNA: TGTGCCAGCAGCCAAGGTCTAGCGGTGGAGAGAACCGGGGAGCTGTTTTTT
J: TRBJ1-4; size: .; V: TRBV7-6; D: .; CDR3: CASSLEQGVGKLFF; DNA: TGTGCCAGCAGCTTAGAACAGGGTGTCGGAAAACTGTTTTTT
J: TRBJ1-2; size: few; V: TRBV11-3; D: .; CDR3: CASSLEGRGANYGYTF; DNA: TGTGCCAGCAGCTTAGAGGGAAGAGGGGCGAACTATGGCTACACCTTC
J: TRBJ2-3; size: .; V: TRBV18; D: .; CDR3: CASSPPLGDTQYF; DNA: TGTGCCAGCTCACCGCCTCTGGGAGATACGCAGTATTTT
J: TRBJ1-5; size: .; V: TRBV6-5; D: TRBD1; CDR3: CASSSLTGGQPQHF; DNA: TGTGCCAGCAGTTCTCTGACAGGGGGGCAGCCCCAGCATTTT
J: TRBJ1-1; size: few; V: TRBV28; D: .; CDR3: CASSLYRVRSSEAFF; DNA: TGTGCCAGCAGTTTATACCGCGTTCGGAGCAGTGAAGCTTTCTTT
J: TRBJ1-5; size: .; V: TRBV10-3; D: TRBD1; CDR3: CAISLDRGSGQPQHF; DNA: TGTGCCATCAGCTTGGACAGGGGATCGGGTCAGCCCCAGCATTTT
J: TRBJ2-1; size: .; V: TRBV15; D: TRBD1; CDR3: CATQQGGSYNEQFF; DNA: TGTGCCACCCAACAGGGGGGTTCCTACAATGAGCAGTTCTTC
J: TRBJ1-1; size: .; V: TRBV27; D: TRBD1; CDR3: CASGRGGRMGNTEAFF; DNA: TGTGCCAGCGGTCGAGGGGGCAGGATGGGAAACACTGAAGCTTTCTTT
J: TRBJ2-7; size: once; V: TRBV5-1; D: .; CDR3: CASSSGPRTDTYEQYF; DNA: TGCGCCAGCAGCTCGGGCCCGCGGACAGATACCTACGAGCAGTACTTC
J: TRBJ2-1; size: once; V: TRBV7-6; D: TRBD2; CDR3: CASSLVASGGGEQFF; DNA: TGTGCCAGCAGCTTAGTAGCTAGCGGGGGGGGTGAGCAGTTCTTC
J: TRBJ2-7; size: .; V: TRBV7-9; D: .; CDR3: CASSSSGDPEREQYF; DNA: TGTGCCAGCAGCTCCTCCGGGGACCCGGAAAGGGAGCAGTACTTC
J: TRBJ1-1; size: .; V: TRBV7-6; D: .; CDR3: CASSLSERTEAFF; DNA: TGTGCCAGCAGCTTAAGTGAGCGTACTGAAGCTTTCTTT
J: TRBJ1-1; size: .; V: TRBV20-1; D: .; CDR3: CSARAEIAFF; DNA: TGCAGTGCTAGGGCGGAAATAGCTTTCTTT
J: TRBJ1-2; size: .; V: TRBV28; D: TRBD1; CDR3: CASSLGQGAYGYTF; DNA: TGTGCCAGCAGTTTAGGACAGGGGGCCTATGGCTACACCTTC
J: TRBJ2-3; size: .; V: TRBV11-2; D: .; CDR3: CASSNRATDTQYF; DNA: TGTGCCAGCAGTAACAGGGCCACAGATACGCAGTATTTT
J: TRBJ1-1; size: .; V: TRBV28; D: .; CDR3: CASSSGAEAFF; DNA: TGTGCCAGCAGTTCAGGGGCTGAAGCTTTCTTT
J: TRBJ2-3; size: .; V: TRBV27; D: .; CDR3: CASSLLGPDTQYF; DNA: TGTGCCAGCAGTTTATTGGGCCCAGATACGCAGTATTTT
J: TRBJ1-4; size: .; V: TRBV7-3; D: .; CDR3: CASSLKGTNCAGKCRFF; DNA: TGTGCCAGCAGCTTAAAGGGGACGAATTGTGCTGGAAAGTGTAGGTTTTTT
J: TRBJ2-2; size: .; V: TRBV7-9; D: TRBD2; CDR3: CASSPRLAGDTGELFF; DNA: TGTGCCAGCAGCCCCCGACTAGCGGGGGACACCGGGGAGCTGTTTTTT
J: TRBJ2-7; size: .; V: TRBV4-3; D: .; CDR3: CASSQTQGHEQYF; DNA: TGCGCCAGCAGCCAAACCCAGGGCCACGAGCAGTACTTC
J: TRBJ1-4; size: few; V: TRBV4-2; D: .; CDR3: CASSQDPGVGEKLFF; DNA: TGTGCCAGCAGCCAAGATCCCGGGGTAGGTGAAAAACTGTTTTTT
J: TRBJ1-2; size: .; V: TRBV4-1; D: .; CDR3: CASSQMGLYGYTF; DNA: TGCGCCAGCAGCCAAATGGGGCTTTATGGCTACACCTTC
J: TRBJ2-2; size: .; V: TRBV6-4; D: .; CDR3: CASSDSQDTGELFF; DNA: TGTGCCAGCAGTGACTCGCAGGATACCGGGGAGCTGTTTTTT